Listed below are T cell receptor beta chains from one sample, sequenced in a study of CD8 T cells in ankylosing spondylitis. TCRdb reprocessed the 5' RACE reads via MiXCR and lists one record per CDR3 protein. The data show around 320,000 distinct CDR3 sequences, 20% to 25% seen once. Sequencing used blood, either unsorted or a sorted T cell fraction (not recorded which). The receptors shown here come from a female donor with ankylosing spondylitis or in good health (not recorded which). CDR3s include the opening cysteine and the closing phenylalanine or tryptophan. D genes are given only for firm matches. Expanded clones are given a class, and other clones once, few, many or no size at all.

V,size,D,J,DNA,CDR3
TRBV7-9,NA,TRBD2,TRBJ2-1,TGTGCCAGCAGCTTAGAGGGACTAGCGGGAGAGCGCCAGTTCTTC,CASSLEGLAGERQFF
TRBV10-3,few,NA,TRBJ2-1,TGTGCCATCAGTGATACGGACTACAATGAGCAGTTCTTC,CAISDTDYNEQFF
TRBV6-6,many,NA,TRBJ2-3,TGTGCCAGCTGTAAGGGCACAGATACGCAGTATTTT,CASCKGTDTQYF
TRBV29-1,few,TRBD2,TRBJ2-7,TGCAGCGTTGAGGGAGCGGGAGGTCCCTACGAGCAGTACTTC,CSVEGAGGPYEQYF
TRBV6-1,NA,NA,TRBJ2-5,TGTGCCAGCAGTGGGCCAGCATGGATGGGAGAGACCCAGTACTTC,CASSGPAWMGETQYF
TRBV28,NA,NA,TRBJ1-2,TGTGCCAGCAGTTTAAGTAGGGACTATGGCTACACCTTC,CASSLSRDYGYTF
TRBV5-1,NA,NA,TRBJ2-5,TGCGCCAGCAGCTTGGGTCTGGGGAGGTCAGAGACCCAGTACTTC,CASSLGLGRSETQYF
TRBV20-1,NA,NA,TRBJ2-1,TGCAGTGCTAGAACCGGGAGACTCATCTACAATGAGCAGTTCTTC,CSARTGRLIYNEQFF
TRBV6-2/TRBV6-3,few,TRBD2,TRBJ2-1,TGTGCCAGCAGTTATAGGGCGGGAGTCAATGAGCAGTTCTTC,CASSYRAGVNEQFF
TRBV20-1,many,TRBD2,TRBJ2-7,TGCAGTGCTAGCAGCGGGAGGGCCTACGAGCAGTACTTC,CSASSGRAYEQYF
TRBV27,once,TRBD2,TRBJ2-7,TGTGCCAGCAGTTTACGCACTAGCGGTATCTACGAGCAGTACTTC,CASSLRTSGIYEQYF
TRBV29-1,few,NA,TRBJ1-1,TGCAGCGCCAGCGAGGGGGAGTCGGAAGCTTTCTTT,CSASEGESEAFF
TRBV29-1,NA,TRBD1,TRBJ1-4,TGCAGCGTTGATGATAGGGGACAGGAAAAACTGTTTTTT,CSVDDRGQEKLFF
TRBV3-1,NA,NA,TRBJ2-1,TGTGCCAGCAGCCAAGAGGCCTACAATGAGCAGTTCTTC,CASSQEAYNEQFF
TRBV29-1,many,NA,TRBJ2-5,TGCAGCGTTGAATGGGGCGGAGAGACCCAGTACTTC,CSVEWGGETQYF
TRBV7-2,many,NA,TRBJ1-2,TGTGCCAGCAGCTTCACAGGGTCCCGCTATGGCTACACCTTC,CASSFTGSRYGYTF
TRBV6-5,few,NA,TRBJ1-6,TGTGCCAGCAGTTACTCGGGGGCACCCCTCCACTTT,CASSYSGAPLHF
TRBV5-1,NA,NA,TRBJ1-1,TGCGCCAGCAGCTTGAGGTCCGGGGGCAGGGGCACTGAAGCTTTCTTT,CASSLRSGGRGTEAFF
TRBV19,few,NA,TRBJ1-2,TGTGCCAGTAGGGGGCAGGGACGCGGCTACACCTTC,CASRGQGRGYTF
TRBV6-5,NA,TRBD2,TRBJ2-1,TGTGCCAGCAGTTACTCGAAACCTAGCGGGAGGGCCTGGGAGCAGTTCTTC,CASSYSKPSGRAWEQFF
TRBV29-1,NA,TRBD2,TRBJ2-5,TGCAGCGCCAGGACTAGCGGGAGGGAGACCCAGTACTTC,CSARTSGRETQYF
TRBV3-1,many,TRBD2,TRBJ2-1,TGTGCCAGCAGTCGGAGCGGGAGTCGGTACAATGAGCAGTTCTTC,CASSRSGSRYNEQFF
TRBV11-2,few,NA,TRBJ2-3,TGTGCCAGCAGCGTCTTGGCCCTTCTCGCGGGCCCTAGCACAGATACGCAGTATTTT,CASSVLALLAGPSTDTQYF
TRBV21-1,NA,NA,TRBJ2-7,TGTGCCAGCAGCCAGGGAGACGAGCAGTACTTC,CASSQGDEQYF
TRBV4-3,few,NA,TRBJ2-6,TGCGCCAGCAGCCAACATCTCTCTGGGGCCAACGTCCTGACTTTC,CASSQHLSGANVLTF